Included here is one T cell receptor (beta chain) sequence, with context. Only a few counts were recorded for this clone. Its recognized antigen is unknown. No base quality information exists; no much larger clone differs at one position. These data come from a study of beta chain features in type 1 diabetes (dated by TCRdb to 2016 to 2019). Broadly, across the study: Mean age, gender distribution, total cell number and subset yield were not different between patients and healthy donors. Across all samples, approximately 100 million sorted cells were examined, and cell number per subset correlated strongly with RNA yield. In the study, TCRB repertoires of sorted circulating CD4+ T cell subsets from recently diagnosed type 1 diabetes patients were compared with those of matched healthy donors. Whereas all 30 or so donors provided naive and central memory subsets, regulatory and stem cell-like memory subsets were isolated from just 8 patients and about 8 healthy donors. Broad study findings and their caveats: PCR may preferentially amplify shorter templates, but because patient and control samples were amplified and corrected together, any resulting skew would affect both groups equally. Naive, central memory and regulatory TCRB repertoires appeared to be more alike among patients than among healthy donors. Patients with type 1 diabetes made fewer insertions and deleted more nucleotides at VDJ recombination sites, implying thymic rearrangement abnormalities. Only small numbers of individuals were included in the HLA sub-analyses, which left unresolved whether HLA type had any influence on TCRB rearrangement. Type 1 diabetes patients showed a moderate but significant shortening of TCRB CDR3 length in all four CD4+ subsets. Because cDNA rather than genomic DNA was sequenced, highly expressing activated cells could have been over-represented, although no difference in activation and CD3 levels was found between groups.

A single peripheral blood draw of around 0.11 L on average was collected from each donor into heparinised tubes. A BD FACSAria II was used to sort naive, central memory, regulatory and stem cell-like memory CD4+ T cells with a panel that included CD45RO, CCR7, CD25, CD127, CD95 and CD27. All sorted populations exceeded 95% purity. PBMCs were separated immediately by Lymphoprep density gradient centrifugation and were stained directly, without being cultured. To minimize batch effects, samples were stained and sorted in pairs, one healthy donor with one patient per experiment. The entire amount of isolated RNA was reverse transcribed using the High Capacity cDNA Reverse Transcription Kit, so the sequenced TCRB transcripts were expressed ones. Naive, central memory and regulatory T cell samples underwent deep immunoSEQ sequencing, averaging approximately 3.3 million total reads per sample. After sorted cells were lysed in RLT buffer, RNA was extracted with DNase-treated RNeasy Micro or Mini kits, with the choice depending on cell number. To prevent cross-contamination, each cell subset was processed individually, whereas patient and healthy donor samples were processed jointly. The immunoSEQ multiplex PCR was used to amplify TCRB sequences from cDNA, yielding 87-bp fragments that span the CDR3 region. The amplicons were sequenced using the Illumina HiSeq platform. Regarding the original processing steps: Synthetic template baselines were used to correct PCR bias computationally, reads within Hamming distance 2 were collapsed, and singletons that could not be merged were discarded. By aligning reads against IMGT, V, D and J genes, CDR3 length, and insertions or deletions at six rearrangement sites were assigned. Within each subset, clonotype counts were normalized to sorted cell number, after which true diversity and Gini coefficients were computed with the tcR R package. The overlap coefficient, calculated on TCRB nucleotide sequences, was used to quantify repertoire sharing. Out-of-frame TCRB sequences from naive cells were analyzed as a proxy for the pre-selection repertoire. Held by TCRdb, this immuneACCESS table contains in-frame sequences only and omits some clones. Under half of the omission traces to an unresolved V gene where checked; the cause of the rest is unknown. The D gene and trimming were derived from the DNA, and the V and J assignments and clone size from that table. The sample has hundreds of thousands of clones on record, approximately 15% of them singletons. 0.035% to 0.045% of the sample goes to the ten largest clones.

CDR1 is given as SGHAT and CDR2 as FQNNGV, both from the germline V gene. V is shortened by 7 bases, J by 0 bases, and the region joining them spans 8 bases. Inclusive of the bounding cysteine and phenylalanine, the CDR3 is 13 residues long. Only the CDR3 region is kept as DNA, spanning 39 bases read in frame from base 1. The TCR comes from a man aged 25 to 40 in good health. The chain uses TRBV11-2 and TRBJ2-3; no D segment can be confidently identified. The specimen sequenced was naive CD4+ T cells from blood. Per the publication, the cell subset or site label means: true naive CD4+ T cells. The nucleotides are TGTGCCAGCAACCAAGGGAGCACAGATACGCAGTATTTT. It encodes CASNQGSTDTQYF.